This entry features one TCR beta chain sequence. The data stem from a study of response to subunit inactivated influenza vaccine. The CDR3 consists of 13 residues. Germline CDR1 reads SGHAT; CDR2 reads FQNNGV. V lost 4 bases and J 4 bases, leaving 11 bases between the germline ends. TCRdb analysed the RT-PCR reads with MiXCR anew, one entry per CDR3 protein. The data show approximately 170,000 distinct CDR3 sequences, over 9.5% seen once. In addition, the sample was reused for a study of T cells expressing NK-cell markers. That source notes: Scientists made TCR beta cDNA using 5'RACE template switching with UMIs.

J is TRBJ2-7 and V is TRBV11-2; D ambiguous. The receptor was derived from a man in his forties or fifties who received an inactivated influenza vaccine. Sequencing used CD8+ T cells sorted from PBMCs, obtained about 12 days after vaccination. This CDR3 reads CASSYHTEYEQYF. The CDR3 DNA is TGTGCCAGCAGCTACCATACCGAGTACGAGCAGTACTTC.